The 23 T cell receptor beta chains given below trace back to one sample, sequenced in a study of blood T cell repertoires in COVID-19. Sequencing used immunoSEQ multiplex PCR; TCRdb keeps in-frame clones, though not all of them. The profile shows approximately 530,000 clones, roughly 89% of them singletons. Specimen: peripheral blood. The receptors here all came from a woman between 45 and 65 years old with COVID-19, enrolled during active disease.

The chain links TRBV7-9 to TRBJ1-4; TRBD1 matches 9 bases. The germline V gene encodes CDR1 SEHNR and CDR2 FQNEAQ (reference sequence). The V segment lost 2 bases and the J segment 7 bases; nucleotides outside the gene matches: 5. The CDR3 length is 15 residues. The chain's CDR3 is CASSLRGTGPEKLFF. For the CDR3, the DNA is TGTGCCAGCAGCTTACGCGGGACAGGGCCTGAAAAACTGTTTTTT.

The gene calls are TRBV29-1 and TRBJ1-2; D uncertain. Trimming removed 6 bases at V and 2 bases at J, with 10 bases between. CDR3 length equals 12 residues. CDR1 SQVTM and CDR2 ANQGSEA come from the germline V gene. The CDR3 DNA reads TGCAGCGTCCCTAGGGAGAACTATGGCTACACCTTC. Its translation is CSVPRENYGYTF.

This sequence joins TRBV19 and TRBJ2-2; possible D gene TRBD2, 5 bases. The CDR3 consists of 13 residues. Germline values: CDR1 LNHDA, CDR2 SQIVND (reference sequence). The germline V and J ends were trimmed by 6 bases and 7 bases, with 12 bases remaining between them. CDR3 DNA sequence: TGTGCCAGTAGACAGAGGGCCGGCGGGGAGCTGTTTTTT. Amino acids: CASRQRAGGELFF.

This chain joins TRBV9 and TRBJ2-3; D ambiguous. The CDR3 contains 15 residues. Trimming took off 0 bases at V and 0 bases at J, with 8 bases between the two ends. Germline-derived CDR1 and CDR2 are SGDLS and YYNGEE. DNA of the CDR3: TGTGCCAGCAGCGTAGACGGGTATAGCACAGATACGCAGTATTTT. It is translated as CASSVDGYSTDTQYF. The full variable domain, rest sourced from reference TRBV9 and TRBJ2-3, is DSGVTQTPKHLITATGQRVTLRCSPRSGDLSVYWYQQSLDQGLQFLIQYYNGEERAKGNILERFSAQQFPDLHSELNLSSLELGDSALYFCASSVDGYSTDTQYFGPGTRLTVL.

The chain couples TRBV3-1 (or the pseudogene TRBV3-2) to TRBJ2-5, with 9 bases that match TRBD2. CDR1 LGHDT and CDR2 YNNKEL come from the germline V gene (reference sequence). The CDR3 spans 15 residues. V shed 1 base and J 7 bases; nucleotides not matched to a gene: 7. This chain's CDR3 is CASSQAGGGAGTQYF. Written as DNA, the CDR3 is TGTGCCAGCAGCCAAGCCGGCGGGGGGGCGGGGACCCAGTACTTC.

The chain carries TRBV5-4 and TRBJ1-1; no reliable D call. This CDR3 contains 16 residues. Germline CDR1 SGHNT, CDR2 YYREEE (reference sequence). Trimming shortened V by 0 bases and J by 1 base, and 13 bases separated the two germline ends. CDR3 bases: TGTGCCAGCAGCTTGGACCCCCCGCTAAAGAACACTGAAGCTTTCTTT. Protein sequence: CASSLDPPLKNTEAFF.

This rearrangement joins TRBV10-1 to TRBJ1-1; D is ambiguous. CDR1 is WNHNN and CDR2 is SYGVQD in the germline V gene (reference sequence). Trimming cost V 7 bases and J 1 base, with 10 bases left between them. The CDR3 is 13 amino acids. CDR3 sequence (DNA): TGCGCCAGCAAGAGGGATACGAACACTGAAGCTTTCTTT. This encodes CASKRDTNTEAFF.

This chain uses TRBV7-9 with TRBJ2-5; TRBD1 might be the D (5 bases). The V and J ends lost 0 bases and 4 bases respectively, with 6 bases between them. This CDR3 is 13 amino acids long. CDR1 and CDR2 (germline): SEHNR, FQNEAQ (reference sequence). CDR3 nucleotide sequence: TGTGCCAGCAGCTTAGCAGGGGTAGAGACCCAGTACTTC. Protein sequence: CASSLAGVETQYF.

V is TRBV4-2 and J is TRBJ2-2; possible D gene TRBD1, 5 bases. The CDR3 is 15 residues long. The germline gives CDR1 LGHNA, CDR2 YNFKEQ. The V end lost 0 bases, the J end lost 6 bases, and 11 bases lay between the germline ends. CDR3 sequence reads: CASSQDLRGSGELFF. The CDR3 nucleotides are TGTGCCAGCAGCCAAGATCTAAGGGGCTCCGGGGAGCTGTTTTTT.

The CDR3 sequence is CASSLKAWADGYTF. For the CDR3, the DNA is TGTGCCAGCAGTTTAAAGGCTTGGGCCGATGGCTACACCTTC. The chain has TRBV27 and TRBJ1-2; D unresolved. Germline V gives CDR1 MNHEY, CDR2 SMNVEV (reference sequence). The germline V and J ends were trimmed by 2 bases and 6 bases, with 13 bases remaining between them. The CDR3 covers 14 residues.

The chain has TRBV24-1 and TRBJ2-7; 8 nucleotides line up with TRBD1. The length of the CDR3 is 12 residues. V trimming: 8 bases; J trimming: 6 bases; junction bases outside the gene matches: 5. Germline V gene data show CDR1 as KGHDR and CDR2 as SFDVKD. CDR3 DNA: TGTGCCACCACGGACAGGGCGGGCGAGCAGTACTTC. This sequence encodes CATTDRAGEQYF.

This clone was seen a single time. J is TRBJ2-7 and V is TRBV18; 9 nucleotides align to TRBD1. The V gene's germline CDR1 is KGHSH and CDR2 LQKENI. The trim removed 3 bases at V and 7 bases at J, leaving 13 bases unmatched. This CDR3 comprises 16 residues. The CDR3 is CASSPRITGGASEQYF. In DNA form, the CDR3 reads TGTGCCAGCTCACCCCGAATCACAGGGGGCGCGAGTGAGCAGTACTTC.

This rearrangement joins TRBV4-1 to TRBJ1-2; 7 bases align to TRBD1. The CDR3 consists of 15 residues. The J segment lost 0 bases and the V segment lost 4 bases, leaving 5 bases of the junction unmatched. Germline V lookup: CDR1 MGHRA, CDR2 YSYEKL. The CDR3 region has the DNA TGCGCCAGCAGCCGTCACACAGGGGCTAACTATGGCTACACCTTC. This translates into CASSRHTGANYGYTF.

The chain carries TRBV25-1 and TRBJ2-7; 7 bases are shared with TRBD1. Germline CDR1 reads MGHDK; CDR2 reads SYGVNS. J lost 2 bases, V lost 3 bases, and 10 bases had no gene match. CDR3 length equals 16 residues. In nucleotides, the CDR3 is TGTGCCAGCAGTGAGGCCGGGACAGCAATCACCTACGAGCAGTACTTC. It translates to CASSEAGTAITYEQYF.

The V gene is TRBV30, the J gene TRBJ1-2, with D perhaps matching TRBD1 (5 bases). The CDR3 has 13 residues. V lost 2 bases and J lost 8, with 15 bases in between. From germline, CDR1 is GTSNPN and CDR2 SVGIG (reference sequence). The CDR3 region is CAWSSTQAGGYTF. The CDR3 bases are TGTGCCTGGAGTTCGACCCAAGCAGGGGGCTACACCTTC. Complete variable domain (other parts from reference TRBV30 and TRBJ1-2): SQTIHQWPATLVQPVGSPLSLECTVEGTSNPNLYWYRQAAGRGLQLLFYSVGIGQISSEVPQNLSASRPQDRQFILSSKKLLLSDSGFYLCAWSSTQAGGYTFGSGTRLTVV.

V gene TRBV6-5 combines with J gene TRBJ2-7; 11 nucleotides align to TRBD1. This CDR3 region has 15 residues. V shed 7 bases and J 3 bases; nucleotides not matched to a gene: 8. Germline V lookup: CDR1 MNHEY, CDR2 SVGAGI. The CDR3 DNA sequence: TGTGCCAGCACTCTCTGGGGGACAGGGGGCTACGAGCAGTACTTC. Its protein is CASTLWGTGGYEQYF.

The rearrangement links TRBV5-6 to TRBJ2-7, with TRBD2 identical over 11 bases. The germline V gene has CDR1 SGHDT and CDR2 YYEEEE. The CDR3 covers 15 residues. The V gene end was trimmed by 4 bases and the J gene end by 2 bases; junction bases not matched to a gene: 5. CDR3 DNA: TGTGCCAGCAGCGCGATGACTAGCGGGGCCTACGAGCAGTACTTC. Amino acid sequence: CASSAMTSGAYEQYF.

The V and J genes are TRBV29-1 and TRBJ1-3; TRBD1 might be the D (5 bases). Trimming took 4 bases from V and 3 from J, leaving 13 bases between them. CDR1 is SQVTM and CDR2 is ANQGSEA in the germline V gene. The CDR3 runs to 14 residues. The CDR3, as DNA: TGCAGCGTTGCCCAGGGAAGAAATGGAAACACCATATATTTT. This gives the protein CSVAQGRNGNTIYF.

The genes are TRBV6-5 and TRBJ2-1; 7 bases align to TRBD2. CDR3 length: 13 residues. CDR1 MNHEY and CDR2 SVGAGI come from the germline V gene. V shed 5 bases, J shed 9 bases, and the junction held 7 bases outside the gene matches. The CDR3 nucleotides read TGTGCCAGCAGTCGACAACTAGCGTCTGAGCAGTTCTTC. It codes for CASSRQLASEQFF.

The rearrangement links TRBV18 to TRBJ1-2; the D is unclear. Germline lookup yields CDR1 KGHSH and CDR2 LQKENI. V was pared by 1 base and J by 4 bases, with 16 bases between. CDR3 length: 16 residues. The CDR3 region has the DNA TGTGCCAGCTCACCACGGGCAGAAGAACCCTCCTATGGCTACACCTTC. It yields the protein CASSPRAEEPSYGYTF.

The chain uses TRBV4-1 and TRBJ2-3, with TRBD2 matching over 10 bases. The CDR3 runs to 18 residues. The V segment lost 0 bases and the J segment 1 base; nucleotides outside the gene matches: 7. CDR1 MGHRA and CDR2 YSYEKL come from the germline V gene. The CDR3 region is CASSQDRLAGGGTDTQYF. The DNA for the CDR3 is TGCGCCAGCAGCCAAGATCGCTTAGCGGGGGGCGGCACAGATACGCAGTATTTT.

J is TRBJ2-1 and V is TRBV5-6, with D perhaps TRBD1 (5 bases). Germline V gene sequence: CDR1 SGHDT, CDR2 YYEEEE. The CDR3 contains 18 residues. Trimming pared 4 bases from V and 9 bases from J, leaving 29 bases between. The CDR3 nucleotides read TGTGCCAGCAGCCCCAGCCATCCGGGCTCAGGGAAAATCGGTGAGCAGTTCTTC. Residues: CASSPSHPGSGKIGEQFF. The variable domain in full, completed from reference TRBV5-6 and TRBJ2-1, reads DAGVTQSPTHLIKTRGQQVTLRCSPKSGHDTVSWYQQALGQGPQFIFQYYEEEERQRGNFPDRFSGHQFPNYSSELNVNALLLGDSALYLCASSPSHPGSGKIGEQFFGPGTRLTVL.

This clone has more than one count but fewer than ten. Different DNA sequences within this sample yield the same CDR3. The chain recombines TRBV9 with TRBJ1-2; 9 bases are shared with TRBD1. The V and J ends lost 4 bases and 5 bases, in that order; junction bases with no gene match: 9. From germline, CDR1 is SGDLS and CDR2 YYNGEE. The CDR3 length is 15 residues. The CDR3 bases are TGTGCCAGCAGCCCCAATCCGGGACAGGGATATGGCTACACCTTC. Amino acids: CASSPNPGQGYGYTF.